Presented here are 16 T cell receptor beta chains from one specimen sequenced in a study of cytomegalovirus exposure and HLA in healthy donors. It was with 60 Vbeta and 13 Jbeta primers that the PCR ran. Sequencing was performed with immunoSEQ multiplex PCR; in TCRdb, only in-frame clones are kept and a portion is missing. The top ten clones hold 7% of a sample with 110,000 to 150,000 clones, 65% to 85% of them seen once. The sample comprised PBMCs. The receptors were sampled from a young man in good health and CMV-seronegative.

This rearrangement joins TRBV19 to TRBJ2-1; 8 bases agree with TRBD2. The CDR3 has 12 residues. The germline CDR1 and CDR2 sequences are LNHDA and SQIVND (reference sequence). V trimming: 10 bases; J trimming: 4 bases; junction bases outside the gene matches: 3. CDR3 sequence reads: CATRGGYNEQFF. CDR3 nucleotide sequence: TGTGCCACCCGCGGGGGGTACAATGAGCAGTTCTTC.

The CDR3 sequence is CASSQALAGAGNTQYF. The CDR3, as DNA: TGCGCCAGCAGCCAAGCACTAGCGGGGGCCGGGAATACGCAGTATTTT. The chain is built from TRBV4-1 and TRBJ2-3; 11 bases are shared with TRBD2. The CDR3 loop spans 16 amino acids. V trimming: 1 base; J trimming: 7 bases; junction bases outside the gene matches: 7. Germline CDR1 is MGHRA and CDR2 is YSYEKL.

In DNA form, the CDR3 reads TGCGCCAGCAGCCGGACCGGGACTAGTAGTTCAGATACGCAGTATTTT. Translated, it gives CASSRTGTSSSDTQYF. This sequence joins TRBV5-1 and TRBJ2-3; TRBD2 aligns across 8 bases. Germline V gene lookup returns CDR1 SGHRS and CDR2 YFSETQ. After removal of 4 bases from V and 4 bases from J, the junction contained 11 bases not matched to a gene. The CDR3 length is 16 residues. The full variable domain, rest sourced from reference TRBV5-1 and TRBJ2-3, is KAGVTQTPRYLIKTRGQQVTLSCSPISGHRSVSWYQQTPGQGLQFLFEYFSETQRNKGNFPGRFSGRQFSNSRSEMNVSTLELGDSALYLCASSRTGTSSSDTQYFGPGTRLTVL.

This clone was recorded a few times. The rearrangement uses TRBV9 and TRBJ2-3; D not resolved. Trimming stripped 0 bases from V and 6 bases from J, with 11 bases between. This CDR3 comprises 14 residues. Germline V CDR1 and CDR2: SGDLS, YYNGEE. CDR3 DNA sequence: TGTGCCAGCAGCGTAGACCTAGGATCGGATACGCAGTATTTT. It encodes CASSVDLGSDTQYF.

This clone was observed a single time. J is TRBJ1-1 and V is TRBV2; TRBD1 aligns across 9 bases. CDR3 length: 16 amino acids. Per germline, CDR1 SNHLY and CDR2 FYNNEI. The V and J ends lost 8 bases and 1 base, in that order; junction bases with no gene match: 11. The CDR3 nucleotides read TGTGCCAGCCGAACCCGACAGGGGGGAAAGAACACTGAAGCTTTCTTT. Translated: CASRTRQGGKNTEAFF.

The gene calls are TRBV5-1 and TRBJ2-3, with 9 bases fitting TRBD2. Germline V gene lookup returns CDR1 SGHRS and CDR2 YFSETQ. The CDR3 spans 15 residues. J gave up 4 bases and V 3 bases, and 6 bases lay outside the gene matches. CDR3 sequence reads: CASSYGLAWADTQYF. CDR3 nucleotides: TGCGCCAGCAGCTACGGACTAGCGTGGGCAGATACGCAGTATTTT. Supplemented by reference TRBV5-1 and TRBJ2-3, the full variable domain reads KAGVTQTPRYLIKTRGQQVTLSCSPISGHRSVSWYQQTPGQGLQFLFEYFSETQRNKGNFPGRFSGRQFSNSRSEMNVSTLELGDSALYLCASSYGLAWADTQYFGPGTRLTVL.

CDR3 residues: CASSGTGTDYEQYF. In DNA, the CDR3 is TGTGCCAGCTCAGGCACCGGGACAGACTACGAGCAGTACTTC. The gene calls are TRBV18 and TRBJ2-7; 7 bases are shared with TRBD1. The CDR3 contains 14 residues. With 5 bases clipped from V and 3 bases from J, the junction kept 7 bases outside the gene matches. In germline, CDR1 is KGHSH, CDR2 LQKENI. The full variable domain, rest sourced from reference TRBV18 and TRBJ2-7, is NAGVMQNPRHLVRRRGQEARLRCSPMKGHSHVYWYRQLPEEGLKFMVYLQKENIIDESGMPKERFSAEFPKEGPSILRIQQVVRGDSAAYFCASSGTGTDYEQYFGPGTRLTVT.

J is TRBJ2-2 and V is TRBV19; D might be TRBD1 (5 bases). The CDR3 runs to 17 residues. CDR1 LNHDA and CDR2 SQIVND come from the germline V gene (reference sequence). Trimming stripped 3 bases from V and 0 bases from J, with 14 bases between. For the CDR3, the DNA is TGTGCCAGTAGTATTGGGTTGCGACAGCCGAACACCGGGGAGCTGTTTTTT. The encoded protein is CASSIGLRQPNTGELFF. Full variable domain (rest looked up from reference TRBV19 and TRBJ2-2): DGGITQSPKYLFRKEGQNVTLSCEQNLNHDAMYWYRQDPGQGLRLIYYSQIVNDFQKGDIAEGYSVSREKKESFPLTVTSAQKNPTAFYLCASSIGLRQPNTGELFFGEGSRLTVL.

V gene TRBV6-5 combines with J gene TRBJ2-5; TRBD2 agrees at 13 bases. V dropped 4 bases and J dropped 3; count of bases not matched to a gene: 2. The CDR3 consists of 15 residues. CDR1 and CDR2 from the germline V gene are MNHEY and SVGAGI. The DNA of the CDR3 is TGTGCCAGCAGTTGGGGGACTAGCGGGGAAGAGACCCAGTACTTC. Its protein product is CASSWGTSGEETQYF.

The rearrangement uses TRBV28 and TRBJ1-2; 10 positions agree with TRBD1. V shed 7 bases, J shed 6 bases, and the junction held 8 bases outside the gene matches. CDR1 MDHEN and CDR2 SYDVKM come from the germline V gene. The CDR3 is 14 residues long. The CDR3 loop reads CASTTGQGDNGYTF. CDR3 nucleotides: TGTGCCAGCACCACCGGACAGGGGGACAATGGCTACACCTTC.

This clone was seen a single time. V usage is TRBV19 and J usage is TRBJ1-2; no definite D call. V was trimmed by 10 bases and J by 0 bases, leaving 6 bases between them. Germline CDR1 LNHDA, CDR2 SQIVND (reference sequence). The CDR3 covers 11 residues. The CDR3 is CATSANYGYTF. In DNA form, the CDR3 reads TGTGCCACTTCTGCTAACTATGGCTACACCTTC.

This rearrangement joins TRBV7-2 to TRBJ2-7; 10 positions agree with TRBD2. Germline CDR1 SGHTA, CDR2 FQGNSA. With V trimmed by 5 bases and J by 4 bases, 8 bases remained unmatched. CDR3 length equals 15 residues. CDR3 protein: CASSQTLAGEYEQYF. In nucleotides, the CDR3 is TGTGCCAGCAGCCAAACCCTAGCGGGAGAGTACGAGCAGTACTTC.

V is TRBV29-1 and J is TRBJ2-7; a possible D gene is TRBD2 (6 bases). In germline, CDR1 is SQVTM, CDR2 ANQGSEA. V lost 4 bases and J lost 6, with 13 bases in between. The length of the CDR3 is 12 residues. The CDR3 DNA reads TGCAGCGTTGCACGGGGAGCGGGCGAGCAGTACTTC. It codes for CSVARGAGEQYF.

This clone occurred a few times. V is TRBV6-6 and J is TRBJ2-5; 14 bases map to TRBD2. The CDR3 length is 16 residues. Germline loops: CDR1 MNHNY, CDR2 SVGAGI (reference sequence). The trim removed 4 bases at V and 2 bases at J, leaving 3 bases unmatched. CDR3 protein: CASSFRLAGGQETQYF. The CDR3 region has the DNA TGTGCCAGCAGTTTCAGACTAGCGGGAGGGCAAGAGACCCAGTACTTC.

This chain uses TRBV5-4 with TRBJ1-4, with D possibly TRBD1 on 6 matching bases. CDR1 is SGHNT, CDR2 YYREEE, per germline (reference sequence). The CDR3 sequence is 15 residues long. V lost 4 bases to trimming and J lost 4 bases, with 14 bases between them. The chain's CDR3 is CASSLTGAFNEKLFF. The CDR3 DNA reads as TGTGCCAGCAGCCTGACAGGAGCTTTTAATGAAAAACTGTTTTTT.

This clone showed up just a few times. A junction end diverges from the germline sequence, so it may reflect a read error. The sample carries other DNA sequences with the same CDR3. The chain is built from TRBV30 and TRBJ1-6; D is unclear. The CDR3 consists of 15 residues. CDR1 and CDR2 from the germline V gene are GTSNPN and SVGIG (reference sequence). The CDR3 sequence is CAWSPRPRNNSPLHF. The CDR3 bases are TGTGCCTGGAGCCCTAGACCCCGCAATAATTCGCCCCTCCACTTT.